This T cell receptor (beta chain) was retrieved from a study of blood T cell repertoires in COVID-19. Whole-study context: The analysed material was cDNA or gDNA that came from T cells, B-cell-depleted T cells, or PBMCs.

Here immunoSEQ multiplex PCR was the method, and the copy in TCRdb shows in-frame clones only, minus some. Of approximately 180,000 clones in the sample, 75% to 90% were seen once. J lost 1 base, V lost 10 bases, and 13 bases had no gene match. The CDR3 has 15 amino acids. Looked up from germline, CDR1 is WNHNN and CDR2 is SYGVQD (reference sequence). V and J are TRBV10-1 and TRBJ2-7; 7 bases map to TRBD2. Sequencing was done on a sample of PBMCs or T cells enriched from blood (not recorded which). This sequence originates from a middle-aged man who had recovered from COVID-19. CDR3 nucleotide sequence: TGCGCCACCAGCGAAGTAGCGGGTTCTTCCTACGAGCAGTACTTC. This gives the protein CATSEVAGSSYEQYF.